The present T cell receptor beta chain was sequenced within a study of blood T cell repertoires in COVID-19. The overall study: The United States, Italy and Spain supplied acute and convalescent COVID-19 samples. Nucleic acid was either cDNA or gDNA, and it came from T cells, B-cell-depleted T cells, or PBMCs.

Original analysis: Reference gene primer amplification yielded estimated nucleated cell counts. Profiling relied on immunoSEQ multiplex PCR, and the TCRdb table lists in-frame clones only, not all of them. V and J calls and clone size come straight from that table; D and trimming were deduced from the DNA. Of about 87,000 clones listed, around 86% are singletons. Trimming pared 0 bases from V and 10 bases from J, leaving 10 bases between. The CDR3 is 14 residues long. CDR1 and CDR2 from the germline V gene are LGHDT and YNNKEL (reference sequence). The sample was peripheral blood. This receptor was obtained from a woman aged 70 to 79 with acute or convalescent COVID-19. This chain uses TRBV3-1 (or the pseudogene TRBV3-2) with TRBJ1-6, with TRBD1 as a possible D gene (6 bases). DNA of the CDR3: TGTGCCAGCAGCCAAGAACAGGGCCAGTCACCCCTCCACTTT. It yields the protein CASSQEQGQSPLHF.